This T cell receptor (beta chain) stems from a study of CD8+ T cells in alopecia areata. Study as a whole: Treated patients were dosed with oral tofacitinib, taking 5 to 10 mg twice daily.

Extraction of RNA preceded its reverse transcription into cDNA, which served as the sequencing template. Measured with immunoSEQ multiplex PCR; TCRdb has only the in-frame clones, and not every one. The sample records around 100,000 clones, about 70% being singletons. The CDR3 has 15 amino acids. V lost 2 bases, J lost 0 bases, and 7 bases lay in between. Germline V gene lookup returns CDR1 MNHEY and CDR2 SMNVEV (reference sequence). Concerning this clone itself: The antigen is unknown.

Treatment of the sample: oral pan-JAK inhibitor, 5-10 mg twice daily. Alopecia areata patients provided lesional scalp punch biopsies and peripheral blood, both collected for the study. Points from the study as a whole: Both scalp clonality and the expanded CD8+ clones among the top 100 showed a significant decrease with tofacitinib. Many expanded lesional clones persisted in scalp and blood during tofacitinib.

This sequence originates from a human donor with alopecia areata. The sample consisted of CD8+ T cells sorted from blood, taken at approximately week 45, from a patient treated with tofacitinib. The chain has TRBV27 and TRBJ2-2; D ambiguous. As DNA, the CDR3 is TGTGCCAGCAGTTTAGCAATACCGAACACCGGGGAGCTGTTTTTT. The encoded protein is CASSLAIPNTGELFF.